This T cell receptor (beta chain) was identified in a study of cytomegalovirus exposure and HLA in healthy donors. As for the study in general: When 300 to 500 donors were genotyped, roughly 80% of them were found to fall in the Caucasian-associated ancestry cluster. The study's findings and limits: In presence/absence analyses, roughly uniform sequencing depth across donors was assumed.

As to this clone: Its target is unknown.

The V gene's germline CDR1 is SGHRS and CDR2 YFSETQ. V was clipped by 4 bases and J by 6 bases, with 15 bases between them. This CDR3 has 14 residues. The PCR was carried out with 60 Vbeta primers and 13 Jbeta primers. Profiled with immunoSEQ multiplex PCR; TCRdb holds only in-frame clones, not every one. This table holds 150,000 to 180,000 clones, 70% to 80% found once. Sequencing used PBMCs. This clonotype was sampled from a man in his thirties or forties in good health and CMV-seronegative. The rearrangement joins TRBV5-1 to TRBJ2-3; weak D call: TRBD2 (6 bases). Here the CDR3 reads CASSPGLARDTQYF. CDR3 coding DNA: TGCGCCAGCAGCCCGGGACTCGCTCGGGATACGCAGTATTTT.